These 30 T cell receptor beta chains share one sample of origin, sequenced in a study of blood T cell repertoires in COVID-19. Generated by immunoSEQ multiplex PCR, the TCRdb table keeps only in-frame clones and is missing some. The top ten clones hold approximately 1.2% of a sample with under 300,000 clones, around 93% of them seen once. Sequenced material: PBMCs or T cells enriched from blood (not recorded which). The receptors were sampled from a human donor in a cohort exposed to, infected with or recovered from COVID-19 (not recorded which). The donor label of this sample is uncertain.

The CDR3: CASSQSAGWDYGYTF. In DNA, the CDR3 is TGTGCCAGTAGCCAAAGCGCAGGGTGGGACTATGGCTACACCTTC. V gene TRBV19 combines with J gene TRBJ1-2, with a tentative D call TRBD1 (5 bases). The CDR3 totals 15 residues. CDR1 and CDR2 from the germline V gene are LNHDA and SQIVND (reference sequence). V lost 6 bases and J lost 3, with 17 bases in between.

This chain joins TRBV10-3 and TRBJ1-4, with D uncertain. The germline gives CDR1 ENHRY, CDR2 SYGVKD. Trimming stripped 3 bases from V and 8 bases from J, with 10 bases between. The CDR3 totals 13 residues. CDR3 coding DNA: TGTGCCATCAGTGACGGGTTGAAGGAAAAACTGTTTTTT. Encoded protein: CAISDGLKEKLFF.

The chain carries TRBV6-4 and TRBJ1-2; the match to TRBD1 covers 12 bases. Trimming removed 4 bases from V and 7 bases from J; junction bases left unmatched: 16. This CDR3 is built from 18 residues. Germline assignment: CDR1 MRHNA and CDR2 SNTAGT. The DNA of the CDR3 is TGTGCCAGCAGTGTCCGAGGGACAGGGGGCTTTCCCTTTTGTGGCTACACCTTC. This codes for CASSVRGTGGFPFCGYTF.

Here the CDR3 DNA reads TGCGCCAGCAGCCAGACAGTCATGAACACTGAAGCTTTCTTT. It encodes CASSQTVMNTEAFF. This chain connects TRBV4-1 to TRBJ1-1; perhaps TRBD1 as D (5 bases). The germline V and J ends were trimmed by 3 bases and 0 bases, with 8 bases remaining between them. This CDR3 contains 14 residues. Germline loops: CDR1 MGHRA, CDR2 YSYEKL.

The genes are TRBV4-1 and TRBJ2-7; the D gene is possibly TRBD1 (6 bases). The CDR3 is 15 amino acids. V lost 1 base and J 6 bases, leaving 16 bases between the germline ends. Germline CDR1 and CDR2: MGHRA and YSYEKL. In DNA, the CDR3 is TGCGCCAGCAGCCAAGCAGCAGGGGCCGGTGTCGAGCAGTACTTC. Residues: CASSQAAGAGVEQYF.

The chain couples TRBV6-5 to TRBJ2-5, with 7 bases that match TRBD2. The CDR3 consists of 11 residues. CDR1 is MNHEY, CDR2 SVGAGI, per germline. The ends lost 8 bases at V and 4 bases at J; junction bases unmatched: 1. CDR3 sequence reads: CASGGGETQYF. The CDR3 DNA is TGTGCCAGCGGGGGGGGAGAGACCCAGTACTTC.

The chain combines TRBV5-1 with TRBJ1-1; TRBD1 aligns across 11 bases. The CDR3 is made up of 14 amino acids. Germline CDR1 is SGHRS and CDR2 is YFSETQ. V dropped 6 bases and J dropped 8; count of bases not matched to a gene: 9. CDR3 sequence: CASTERTGGGEAFF. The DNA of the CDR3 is TGCGCCAGCACCGAACGGACAGGGGGCGGGGAAGCTTTCTTT.

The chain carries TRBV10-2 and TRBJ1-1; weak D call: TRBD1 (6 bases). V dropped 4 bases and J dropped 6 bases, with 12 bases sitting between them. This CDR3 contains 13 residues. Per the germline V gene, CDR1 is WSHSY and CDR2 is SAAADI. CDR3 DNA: TGCGCCAGCAGTGGTGGTGCAGGGGCTGAAGCTTTCTTT. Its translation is CASSGGAGAEAFF.

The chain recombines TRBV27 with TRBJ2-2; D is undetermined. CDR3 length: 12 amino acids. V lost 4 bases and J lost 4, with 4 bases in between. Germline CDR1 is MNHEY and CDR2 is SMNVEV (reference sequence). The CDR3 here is CASSSVTGELFF. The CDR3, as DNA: TGTGCCAGCAGTTCCGTCACCGGGGAGCTGTTTTTT.

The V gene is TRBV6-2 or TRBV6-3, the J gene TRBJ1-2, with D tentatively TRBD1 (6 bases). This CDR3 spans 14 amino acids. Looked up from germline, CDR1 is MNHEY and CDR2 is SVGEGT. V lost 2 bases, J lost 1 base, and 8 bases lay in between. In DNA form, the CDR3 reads TGTGCCAGCAGTTACGGACAGAATAACTATGGCTACACCTTC. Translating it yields CASSYGQNNYGYTF.

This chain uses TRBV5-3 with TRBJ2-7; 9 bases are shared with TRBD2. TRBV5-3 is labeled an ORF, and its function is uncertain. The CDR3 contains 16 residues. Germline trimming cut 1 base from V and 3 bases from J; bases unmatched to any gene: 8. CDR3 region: CARSLKAGGRGYEQYF. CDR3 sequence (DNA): TGTGCCAGAAGCTTGAAGGCGGGAGGGCGAGGCTACGAGCAGTACTTC.

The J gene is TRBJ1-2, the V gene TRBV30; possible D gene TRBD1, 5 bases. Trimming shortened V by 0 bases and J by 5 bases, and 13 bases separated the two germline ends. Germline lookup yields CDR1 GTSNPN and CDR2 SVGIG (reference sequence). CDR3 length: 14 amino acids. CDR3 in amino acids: CAWSVWGAGYGYTF. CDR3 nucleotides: TGTGCCTGGAGTGTATGGGGCGCGGGGTATGGCTACACCTTC.

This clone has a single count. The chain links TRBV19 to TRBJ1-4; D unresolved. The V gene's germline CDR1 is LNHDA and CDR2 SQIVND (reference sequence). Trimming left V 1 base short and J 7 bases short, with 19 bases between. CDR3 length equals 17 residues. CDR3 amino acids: CASSIVLPSGLGEKLFF. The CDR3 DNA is TGTGCCAGTAGTATAGTCCTCCCCAGCGGCCTTGGTGAAAAACTGTTTTTT.

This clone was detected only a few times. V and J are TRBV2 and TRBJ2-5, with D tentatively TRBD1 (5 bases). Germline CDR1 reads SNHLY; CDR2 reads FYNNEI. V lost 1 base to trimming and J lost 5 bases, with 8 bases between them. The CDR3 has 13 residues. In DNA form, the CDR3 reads TGTGCCAGCAGTGAAGTGGGGCTGGAGACCCAGTACTTC. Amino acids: CASSEVGLETQYF.

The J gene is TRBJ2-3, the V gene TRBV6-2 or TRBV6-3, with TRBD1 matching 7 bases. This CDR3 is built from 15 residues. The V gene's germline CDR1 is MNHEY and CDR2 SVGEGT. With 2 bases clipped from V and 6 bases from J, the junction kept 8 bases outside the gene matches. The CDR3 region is CASSYPTGVMDTQYF. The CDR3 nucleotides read TGTGCCAGCAGTTACCCCACAGGGGTAATGGATACGCAGTATTTT.

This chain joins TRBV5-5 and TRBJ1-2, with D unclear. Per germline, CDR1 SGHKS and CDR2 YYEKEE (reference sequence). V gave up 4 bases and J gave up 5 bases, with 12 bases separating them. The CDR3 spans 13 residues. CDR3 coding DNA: TGTGCCAGCAGCCAACCACCCAGGTATGGCTACACCTTC. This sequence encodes CASSQPPRYGYTF.

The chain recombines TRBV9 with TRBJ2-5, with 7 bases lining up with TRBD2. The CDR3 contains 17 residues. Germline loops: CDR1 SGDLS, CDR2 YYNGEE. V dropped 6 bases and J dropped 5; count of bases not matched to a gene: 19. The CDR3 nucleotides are TGTGCCAGCAATGACGGGGGGATGAACCCTTCAGGGGAGACCCAGTACTTC. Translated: CASNDGGMNPSGETQYF.

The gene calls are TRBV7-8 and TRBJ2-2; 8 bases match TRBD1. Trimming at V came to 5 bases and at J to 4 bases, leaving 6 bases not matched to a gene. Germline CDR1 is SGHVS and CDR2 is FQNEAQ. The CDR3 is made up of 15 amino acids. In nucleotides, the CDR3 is TGTGCCAGCAGCCTTATGACAGGGGTCACCGGGGAGCTGTTTTTT. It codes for CASSLMTGVTGELFF.

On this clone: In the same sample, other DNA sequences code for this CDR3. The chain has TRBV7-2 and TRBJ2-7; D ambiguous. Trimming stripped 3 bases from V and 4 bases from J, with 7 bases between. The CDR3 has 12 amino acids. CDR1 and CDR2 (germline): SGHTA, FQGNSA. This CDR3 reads CASSFSSYEQYF. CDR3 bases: TGTGCCAGCAGCTTTTCTTCTTACGAGCAGTACTTC.

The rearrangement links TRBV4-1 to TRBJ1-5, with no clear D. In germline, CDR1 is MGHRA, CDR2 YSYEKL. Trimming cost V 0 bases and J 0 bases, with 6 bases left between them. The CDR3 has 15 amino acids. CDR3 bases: TGCGCCAGCAGCCAAGAGAGATATAGCAATCAGCCCCAGCATTTT. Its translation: CASSQERYSNQPQHF.

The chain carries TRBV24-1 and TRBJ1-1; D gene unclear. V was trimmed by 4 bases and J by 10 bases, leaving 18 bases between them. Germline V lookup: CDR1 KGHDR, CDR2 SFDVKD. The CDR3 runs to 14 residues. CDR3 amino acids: CATSENHPGRGAFF. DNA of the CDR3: TGTGCCACCAGTGAAAACCACCCCGGTCGTGGAGCTTTCTTT.

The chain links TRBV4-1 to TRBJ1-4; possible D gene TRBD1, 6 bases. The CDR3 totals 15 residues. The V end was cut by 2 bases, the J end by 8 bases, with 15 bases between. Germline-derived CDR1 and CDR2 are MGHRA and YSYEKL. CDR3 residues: CASSQNGQRIEKLFF. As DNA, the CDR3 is TGCGCCAGCAGCCAAAATGGACAGCGAATCGAAAAACTGTTTTTT.

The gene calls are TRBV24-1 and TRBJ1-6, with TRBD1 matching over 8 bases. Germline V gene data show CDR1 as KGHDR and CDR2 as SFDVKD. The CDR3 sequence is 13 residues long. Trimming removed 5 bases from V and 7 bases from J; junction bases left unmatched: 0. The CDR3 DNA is TGTGCCACCAGTGCAGGGGGCAATTCACCCCTCCACTTT. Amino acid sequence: CATSAGGNSPLHF.

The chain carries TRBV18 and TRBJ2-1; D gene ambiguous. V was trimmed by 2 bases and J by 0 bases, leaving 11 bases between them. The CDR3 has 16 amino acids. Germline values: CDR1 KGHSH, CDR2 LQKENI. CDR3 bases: TGTGCCAGCTCACCAGGCGGCAGAAACTCCTACAATGAGCAGTTCTTC. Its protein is CASSPGGRNSYNEQFF.

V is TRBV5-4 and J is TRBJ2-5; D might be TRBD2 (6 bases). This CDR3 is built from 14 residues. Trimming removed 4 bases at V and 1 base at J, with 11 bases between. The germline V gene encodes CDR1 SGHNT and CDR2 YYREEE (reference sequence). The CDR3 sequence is CASSPTRSQETQYF. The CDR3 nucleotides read TGTGCCAGCAGCCCGACTAGGAGCCAAGAGACCCAGTACTTC.

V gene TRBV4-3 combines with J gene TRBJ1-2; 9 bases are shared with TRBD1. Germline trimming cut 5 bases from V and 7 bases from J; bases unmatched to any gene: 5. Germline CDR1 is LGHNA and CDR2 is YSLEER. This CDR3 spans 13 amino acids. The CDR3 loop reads CASSTDRGAGYTF. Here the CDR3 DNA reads TGCGCCAGCAGCACAGACAGGGGGGCTGGCTACACCTTC.

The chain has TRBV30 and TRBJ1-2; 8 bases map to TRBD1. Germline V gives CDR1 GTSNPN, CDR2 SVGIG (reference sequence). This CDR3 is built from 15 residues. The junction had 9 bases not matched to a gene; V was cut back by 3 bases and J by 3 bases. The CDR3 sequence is CAWSRRGRVHYGYTF. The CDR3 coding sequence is TGTGCCTGGAGCCGCAGGGGGCGGGTCCACTATGGCTACACCTTC.

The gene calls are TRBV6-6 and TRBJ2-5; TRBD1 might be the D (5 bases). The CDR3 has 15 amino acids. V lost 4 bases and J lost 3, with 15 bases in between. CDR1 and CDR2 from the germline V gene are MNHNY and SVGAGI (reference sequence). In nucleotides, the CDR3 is TGTGCCAGCAGTTTCCAAGGGGTGGTAGAAGAGACCCAGTACTTC. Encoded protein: CASSFQGVVEETQYF.

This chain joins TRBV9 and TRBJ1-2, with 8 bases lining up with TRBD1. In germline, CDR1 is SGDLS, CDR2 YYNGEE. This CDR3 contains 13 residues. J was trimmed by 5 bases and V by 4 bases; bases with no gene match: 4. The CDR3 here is CASSPGQGYGYTF. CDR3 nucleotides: TGTGCCAGCAGCCCTGGACAGGGTTATGGCTACACCTTC.

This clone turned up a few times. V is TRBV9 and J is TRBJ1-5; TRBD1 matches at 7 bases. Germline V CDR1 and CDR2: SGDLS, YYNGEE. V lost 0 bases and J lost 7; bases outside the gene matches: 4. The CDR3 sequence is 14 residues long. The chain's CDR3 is CASSVEGGQQPQHF. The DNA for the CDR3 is TGTGCCAGCAGCGTAGAAGGGGGACAGCAGCCCCAGCATTTT.